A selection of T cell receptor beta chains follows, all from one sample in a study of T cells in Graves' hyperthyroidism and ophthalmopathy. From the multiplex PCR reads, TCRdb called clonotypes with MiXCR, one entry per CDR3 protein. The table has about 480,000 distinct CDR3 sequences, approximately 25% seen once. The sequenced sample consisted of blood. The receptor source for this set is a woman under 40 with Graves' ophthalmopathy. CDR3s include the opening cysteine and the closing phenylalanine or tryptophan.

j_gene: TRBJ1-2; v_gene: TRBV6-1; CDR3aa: CASSELYYGYTF
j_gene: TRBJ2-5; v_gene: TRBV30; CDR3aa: CAWSGAGGETQYF
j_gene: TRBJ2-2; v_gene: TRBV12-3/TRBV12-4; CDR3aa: CASRGVTGPTGELFF
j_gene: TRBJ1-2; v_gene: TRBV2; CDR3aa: CASMATGTLNYGYTF
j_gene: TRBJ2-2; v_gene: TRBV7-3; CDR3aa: CASSSGGSTGELFF
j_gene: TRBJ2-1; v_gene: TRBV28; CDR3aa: CASSYMRLALQDEQFF
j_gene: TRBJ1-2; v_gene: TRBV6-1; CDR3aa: CASYRTGATNYGYTF
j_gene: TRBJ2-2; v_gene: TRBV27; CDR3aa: CASTSDTGELFF
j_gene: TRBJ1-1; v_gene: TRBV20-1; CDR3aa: CSATDRGGEAFF
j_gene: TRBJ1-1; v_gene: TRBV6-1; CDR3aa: CASRIQGLYTEAFF
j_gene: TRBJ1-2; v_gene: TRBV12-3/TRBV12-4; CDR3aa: CASSLLGGVYGYTF
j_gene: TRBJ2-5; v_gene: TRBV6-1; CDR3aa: CASEWGQGETQYF
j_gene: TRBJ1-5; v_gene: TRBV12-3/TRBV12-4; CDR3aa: CASSPTGRNQPQHF
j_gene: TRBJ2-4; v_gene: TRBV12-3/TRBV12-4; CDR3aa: CASSTGQGSIQYF
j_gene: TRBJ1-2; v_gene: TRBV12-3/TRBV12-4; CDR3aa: CASSSRISLGRSRSGYTF
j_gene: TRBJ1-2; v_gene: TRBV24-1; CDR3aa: CATSEAGYGYTF
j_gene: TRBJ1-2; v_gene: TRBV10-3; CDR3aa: CAISEGSEDRYTF
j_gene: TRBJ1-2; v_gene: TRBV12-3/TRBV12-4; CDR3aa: CASSFPTNGYTF
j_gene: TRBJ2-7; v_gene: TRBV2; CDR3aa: CAAAGEPSSYEQYF
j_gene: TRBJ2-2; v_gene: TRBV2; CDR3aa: CASSDRGQNTGELFF
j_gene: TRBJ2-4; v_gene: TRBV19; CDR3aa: CASSRMGTGQRGGSKNIKYF
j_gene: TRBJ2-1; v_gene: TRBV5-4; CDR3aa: CASSRPAAGGSGDEQFF
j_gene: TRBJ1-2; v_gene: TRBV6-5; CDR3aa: CASSYGSSKGYTF
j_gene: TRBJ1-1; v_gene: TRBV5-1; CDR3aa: CASLGQGNTEAFF
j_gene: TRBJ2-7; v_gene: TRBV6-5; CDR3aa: CASSYLAGTSYEQYF
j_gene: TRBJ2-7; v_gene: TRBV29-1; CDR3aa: CSVEDISYEQYF
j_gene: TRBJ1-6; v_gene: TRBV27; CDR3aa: CASTQGRSSYNSPLHF
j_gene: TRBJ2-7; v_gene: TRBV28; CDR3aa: CASMQGPEQYF
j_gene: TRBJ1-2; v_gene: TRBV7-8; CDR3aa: CASSHGASDGYTF
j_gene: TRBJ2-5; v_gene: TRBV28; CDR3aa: CASRRKGLAATETQYF
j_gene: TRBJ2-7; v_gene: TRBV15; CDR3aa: CATRKPSSYEQYF